This passage covers 13 T cell receptor beta chains from one sample sequenced in a study of glioma-infiltrating T cells after dendritic cell vaccination. Clones were sequenced by immunoSEQ multiplex PCR, and TCRdb holds only the in-frame ones, with some missing. The sample shows 90,000 to 100,000 clones, around 80% of them seen only once. This material consisted of blood, taken before dendritic cell vaccination. All receptors derive from a human donor with glioblastoma.

The rearrangement links TRBV18 to TRBJ2-7; 8 positions match TRBD1. CDR1 is KGHSH, CDR2 LQKENI, per germline. The CDR3 is 16 residues long. The J segment lost 2 bases and the V segment lost 0 bases, leaving 6 bases of the junction unmatched. Here the CDR3 reads CASSPPTGQGPYEQYF. The DNA for the CDR3 is TGTGCCAGCTCACCACCGACTGGACAGGGTCCCTACGAGCAGTACTTC.

The chain links TRBV9 to TRBJ1-2; TRBD1 is a possible D gene (5 bases). The CDR3 is made up of 15 amino acids. Germline V lookup: CDR1 SGDLS, CDR2 YYNGEE. Trimming stripped 0 bases from V and 4 bases from J, with 13 bases between. CDR3 coding DNA: TGTGCCAGCAGCGTAGGGGGCGCATCCTTCTATGGCTACACCTTC. Translating gives CASSVGGASFYGYTF.

The V gene is TRBV6-1, the J gene TRBJ2-1, with D tentatively TRBD1 (6 bases). Germline CDR1 is MNHNS and CDR2 is SASEGT. V shed 10 bases and J shed 5 bases, with 15 bases lying between them. The CDR3 covers 13 residues. CDR3 nucleotides: TGTGCCACAAAGGGGCAGGGGAACAATGAGCAGTTCTTC. Translation gives CATKGQGNNEQFF.

The chain links TRBV4-1 to TRBJ1-1; D gene unclear. CDR3 size: 17 residues. Germline V gene sequence: CDR1 MGHRA, CDR2 YSYEKL. Between the trimmed V and J ends, which lost 1 base and 1 base, there was a span of 16 bases. The CDR3 DNA is TGCGCCAGCAGCCAAGGAAAGGCTTACCGGGGGAACACTGAAGCTTTCTTT. Encoded protein: CASSQGKAYRGNTEAFF.

The gene calls are TRBV18 and TRBJ2-7, with TRBD2 as a possible D gene (6 bases). The CDR3 contains 15 residues. The germline V gene has CDR1 KGHSH and CDR2 LQKENI. Trimming cost V 3 bases and J 3 bases, with 15 bases left between them. The CDR3 sequence is CASSPSGLAFYEQYF. The DNA for the CDR3 is TGTGCCAGCTCACCGTCGGGGCTAGCGTTCTACGAGCAGTACTTC.

The chain employs TRBV11-2 and TRBJ1-2; 9 bases line up with TRBD1. With V trimmed by 5 bases and J by 6 bases, 1 base remained unmatched. There are 12 residues in the CDR3. CDR1 is SGHAT, CDR2 FQNNGV, per germline. This CDR3 reads CASSRQGDGYTF. Written as DNA, the CDR3 is TGTGCCAGCAGCCGACAGGGGGATGGCTACACCTTC.

The chain links TRBV6-6 to TRBJ2-3; 7 bases are shared with TRBD2. The germline V gene encodes CDR1 MNHNY and CDR2 SVGAGI (reference sequence). The CDR3 contains 16 residues. Trimming cost V 8 bases and J 0 bases; bases outside gene matches: 11. CDR3: CASSGFRGDSTDTQYF. The CDR3, as DNA: TGTGCCAGCTCAGGGTTCCGGGGGGACAGCACAGATACGCAGTATTTT.

V and J are TRBV18 and TRBJ2-3, with D maybe TRBD2 (5 bases). The CDR3 is 15 amino acids. Trimming stripped 1 base from V and 1 base from J, with 9 bases between. Germline CDR1 is KGHSH and CDR2 is LQKENI. The DNA for the CDR3 is TGTGCCAGCTCACCACGGGAGAGAGGCACAGATACGCAGTATTTT. Translation gives CASSPRERGTDTQYF.

V usage is TRBV28 and J usage is TRBJ1-3; TRBD1 matches at 8 bases. CDR1 is MDHEN, CDR2 SYDVKM, per germline. J gave up 4 bases and V 7 bases, and 9 bases lay outside the gene matches. The CDR3 has 15 amino acids. The CDR3 loop reads CASNFRQGRGNTIYF. CDR3 bases: TGTGCCAGCAATTTTCGACAGGGGCGCGGAAACACCATATATTTT. Full variable domain (missing parts from reference TRBV28 and TRBJ1-3): DVKVTQSSRYLVKRTGEKVFLECVQDMDHENMFWYRQDPGLGLRLIYFSYDVKMKEKGDIPEGYSVSREKKERFSLILESASTNQTSMYLCASNFRQGRGNTIYFGEGSWLTVV.

The chain uses TRBV5-1 and TRBJ2-7, with TRBD2 identical over 7 bases. Trimming at V came to 0 bases and at J to 2 bases, leaving 5 bases not matched to a gene. The germline gives CDR1 SGHRS, CDR2 YFSETQ. This CDR3 has 15 amino acids. CDR3 bases: TGCGCCAGCAGCTTGGGGGTGGGAGGGCCCTACGAGCAGTACTTC. Protein: CASSLGVGGPYEQYF.

The chain carries TRBV7-9 and TRBJ1-1; no clear D. Germline-derived CDR1 and CDR2 are SEHNR and FQNEAQ (reference sequence). The CDR3 covers 13 residues. Trimming removed 1 base from V and 3 bases from J, with 6 bases in between. The DNA of the CDR3 is TGTGCCAGCAGCTTAGTTACGGACACTGAAGCTTTCTTT. It is translated as CASSLVTDTEAFF.

The V and J genes are TRBV27 and TRBJ2-1; 8 bases match TRBD1. Germline trimming cut 6 bases from V and 11 bases from J; bases unmatched to any gene: 9. The CDR3 totals 13 residues. The germline gives CDR1 MNHEY, CDR2 SMNVEV (reference sequence). CDR3 loop: CASRRDRMTKQFF. CDR3 in DNA: TGTGCCAGCAGAAGGGACAGGATGACTAAGCAGTTCTTC.

The V call is TRBV6-1, the J call TRBJ2-7; D may be TRBD1 (5 bases). From germline, CDR1 is MNHNS and CDR2 SASEGT. Between the trimmed V and J ends, which lost 6 bases and 0 bases, there was a span of 12 bases. The CDR3 runs 14 residues. In nucleotides, the CDR3 is TGTGCCAGCAGCAAGGCGGACAACTCCTACGAGCAGTACTTC. Protein product: CASSKADNSYEQYF.